This paragraph covers one TCR beta chain sequence. This record belongs to a study of blood T cell repertoires in COVID-19. Looking at the study overall: COVID-19 samples from acute and convalescent phases originated in the United States, Italy and Spain.

Clones were read by immunoSEQ multiplex PCR, and TCRdb kept only the in-frame ones, dropping some. The sample consists of tens of thousands of clones, about nine tenths of them appearing once. Patients of the Seattle cohort, enrolled during active infection, were followed longitudinally. The source is a man aged 55-75 years with COVID-19, enrolled during active disease. What was sequenced was peripheral blood.

CDR3 sequence (DNA): TGTGCCAGCAGCGTAGTTAGCGGCTCCTACAATGAGCAGTTCTTC. Encoded protein: CASSVVSGSYNEQFF. The chain carries TRBV9 and TRBJ2-1; the D gene is possibly TRBD2 (6 bases). V was clipped by 0 bases and J by 0 bases, with 7 bases between them. This CDR3 contains 15 residues. Germline values: CDR1 SGDLS, CDR2 YYNGEE. Using reference TRBV9 and TRBJ2-1 for the parts outside the CDR3, the full variable domain is DSGVTQTPKHLITATGQRVTLRCSPRSGDLSVYWYQQSLDQGLQFLIQYYNGEERAKGNILERFSAQQFPDLHSELNLSSLELGDSALYFCASSVVSGSYNEQFFGPGTRLTVL.